This TCR beta chain was found in a study of T cell responses to AZD1222 COVID-19 vaccine. Data came from immunoSEQ multiplex PCR; TCRdb stores just in-frame clones and leaves some out. This repertoire shows 100,000 to 150,000 clones, roughly 88% found once; its top ten account for 7.6%. This CDR3 contains 14 residues. Germline values: CDR1 SGHAT, CDR2 FQNNGV. Trimming left V 2 bases short and J 7 bases short, with 12 bases between. The V gene is TRBV11-2, the J gene TRBJ2-1; D ambiguous. This receptor was taken from an adult in good health. The sequencing here drew on peripheral blood, taken on day 0 of AZD1222 vaccination. In DNA, the CDR3 is TGTGCCAGCAGCTTACGGAACTCCCAGAATGAGCAGTTCTTC. Encoded protein: CASSLRNSQNEQFF.